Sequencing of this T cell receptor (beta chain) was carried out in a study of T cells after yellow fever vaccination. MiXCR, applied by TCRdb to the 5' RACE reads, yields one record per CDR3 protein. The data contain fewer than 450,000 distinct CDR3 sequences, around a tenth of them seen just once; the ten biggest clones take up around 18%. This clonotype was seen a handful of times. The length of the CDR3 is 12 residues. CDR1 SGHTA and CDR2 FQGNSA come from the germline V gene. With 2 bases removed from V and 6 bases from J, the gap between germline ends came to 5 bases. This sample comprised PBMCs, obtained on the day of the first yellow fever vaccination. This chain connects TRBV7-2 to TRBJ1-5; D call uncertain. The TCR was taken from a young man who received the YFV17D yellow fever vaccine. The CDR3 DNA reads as TGTGCCAGCAGCTTACGGGGTCAGCCCCAGCATTTT. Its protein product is CASSLRGQPQHF.